This T cell receptor beta chain was identified during a study of blood T cell repertoires in COVID-19. The wider study: The United States, Italy and Spain were the sources of the acute and convalescent COVID-19 samples. T cells, B-cell-depleted T cells, or PBMCs supplied cDNA or gDNA.

Authors' analysis steps: Amplified reference gene primers provided the basis for estimating nucleated cell counts. Repertoires were generated with immunoSEQ multiplex PCR, while TCRdb's copy carries only in-frame clones and drops some. The V and J calls and clone size were taken over from that table, and D and trimming were inferred from the DNA. This table has about 670,000 clones, around 89% appearing once. Germline values: CDR1 KGHSH, CDR2 LQKENI. V lost 6 bases, J lost 3 bases, and 9 bases lay in between. The CDR3 covers 13 residues. This clone appeared once. Sequenced input: peripheral blood. The V gene is TRBV18, the J gene TRBJ1-5; D is undetermined. The clonotype comes from a young woman with acute or convalescent COVID-19. The CDR3, as DNA: TGTGCCAGCTCTTACTCGCTCAATCAGCCCCAGCATTTT. Amino acids: CASSYSLNQPQHF.